The 22 T cell receptor beta chains presented below share a single source sample, sequenced in a study of cytomegalovirus exposure and HLA in healthy donors. PCR primers comprised 60 Vbeta and 13 Jbeta primers. The data were produced by immunoSEQ multiplex PCR, yet TCRdb's version contains in-frame clones alone and is incomplete. The table has approximately 200,000 clones, 79% seen once. The sequenced sample was PBMCs. These receptor sequences come from a woman between 18 and 29 years old in good health and CMV-seronegative.

The chain uses TRBV9 and TRBJ2-5; 8 nucleotides line up with TRBD2. Unmatched junction bases numbered 4, after V lost 4 bases and J lost 5 bases. Germline V CDR1 and CDR2: SGDLS, YYNGEE. The CDR3 is made up of 13 amino acids. The CDR3 here is CASSSGGRETQYF. The CDR3 DNA sequence: TGTGCCAGCAGCTCGGGGGGGAGGGAGACCCAGTACTTC.

This rearrangement joins TRBV5-1 to TRBJ1-6, with 7 bases lining up with TRBD1. Looked up from germline, CDR1 is SGHRS and CDR2 is YFSETQ. Trimming took 0 bases from V and 5 from J; bases not matched to a gene: 5. The CDR3 runs 16 residues. The CDR3 spells CASSLGPTGNNSPLHF. CDR3 bases: TGCGCCAGCAGCTTGGGGCCGACAGGGAATAATTCACCCCTCCACTTT. The whole variable domain, filled in from reference TRBV5-1 and TRBJ1-6, reads KAGVTQTPRYLIKTRGQQVTLSCSPISGHRSVSWYQQTPGQGLQFLFEYFSETQRNKGNFPGRFSGRQFSNSRSEMNVSTLELGDSALYLCASSLGPTGNNSPLHFGNGTRLTVT.

This clone occurred once. V gene TRBV29-1 combines with J gene TRBJ1-1, with TRBD1 matching over 7 bases. The CDR3 is made up of 18 amino acids. Germline V gene data show CDR1 as SQVTM and CDR2 as ANQGSEA. V shed 0 bases, J shed 6 bases, and the junction held 19 bases outside the gene matches. CDR3 DNA: TGCAGCGTTGAAGATCTTGTGGGACAGATGAAGGGGTTCGCTGAAGCTTTCTTT. Translation: CSVEDLVGQMKGFAEAFF.

J is TRBJ2-3 and V is TRBV5-1; D call uncertain. Germline assignment: CDR1 SGHRS and CDR2 YFSETQ. With 3 bases removed from V and 6 bases from J, the gap between germline ends came to 11 bases. CDR3 size: 13 residues. CDR3 sequence reads: CASSYTDSDTQYF. CDR3 bases: TGCGCCAGCAGCTACACCGACTCGGATACGCAGTATTTT.

This clone appeared once. The chain couples TRBV7-9 to TRBJ2-2; 10 nucleotides match TRBD2. CDR3 length: 16 amino acids. The V gene's germline CDR1 is SEHNR and CDR2 FQNEAQ (reference sequence). The junction had 8 bases not matched to a gene; V was cut back by 7 bases and J by 3 bases. The CDR3 spells CASIIGLAVYTGELFF. The CDR3 nucleotides are TGTGCCAGCATCATAGGACTAGCGGTTTACACCGGGGAGCTGTTTTTT.

The rearrangement uses TRBV19 and TRBJ1-6; D remains unclear. The CDR3 covers 16 residues. The germline gives CDR1 LNHDA, CDR2 SQIVND (reference sequence). Trimming took off 3 bases at V and 0 bases at J, with 9 bases between the two ends. Here the CDR3 DNA reads TGTGCCAGTAGTATGAACCCTAGCTCCTATAATTCACCCCTCCACTTT. Translated, it gives CASSMNPSSYNSPLHF.

This rearrangement joins TRBV28 to TRBJ1-5, with D uncertain. With 6 bases removed from V and 8 bases from J, the gap between germline ends came to 11 bases. The V gene's germline CDR1 is MDHEN and CDR2 SYDVKM. The CDR3 consists of 12 residues. CDR3 region: CASSPTVEPQHF. For the CDR3, the DNA is TGTGCCAGCAGCCCCACTGTGGAGCCCCAGCATTTT. The full variable domain, in which reference TRBV28 and TRBJ1-5 provide the parts outside the CDR3, is DVKVTQSSRYLVKRTGEKVFLECVQDMDHENMFWYRQDPGLGLRLIYFSYDVKMKEKGDIPEGYSVSREKKERFSLILESASTNQTSMYLCASSPTVEPQHFGDGTRLSIL.

The chain uses TRBV9 and TRBJ2-1, with 9 bases that match TRBD2. The CDR3 spans 16 residues. Germline V gene data show CDR1 as SGDLS and CDR2 as YYNGEE. V lost 0 bases to trimming and J lost 4 bases; unmatched junction nucleotides: 5. As DNA, the CDR3 is TGTGCCAGCAGCGTAGAAGGTAGCGGGAGATACAATGAGCAGTTCTTC. It yields the protein CASSVEGSGRYNEQFF.

This sequence joins TRBV15 and TRBJ2-7; D may be TRBD2 (5 bases). V lost 0 bases and J lost 7, with 16 bases in between. The CDR3 spans 15 residues. The germline gives CDR1 LNHNV, CDR2 YYDKDF (reference sequence). The CDR3 region has the DNA TGTGCCACCAGCAGAGATTTGGACGGGAATCGTGAGCAGTACTTC. Translating it yields CATSRDLDGNREQYF.

This clone was recorded a few times. The chain is built from TRBV6-6 and TRBJ1-1; no firm D call. Germline CDR1 MNHNY, CDR2 SVGAGI (reference sequence). This CDR3 spans 13 amino acids. V gave up 9 bases and J gave up 5 bases, with 16 bases separating them. The CDR3: CASQREDGTEAFF. The CDR3 DNA is TGTGCCAGTCAACGGGAGGACGGGACTGAAGCTTTCTTT.

The genes are TRBV11-2 and TRBJ1-5; D not certain. Trimming stripped 1 base from V and 3 bases from J, with 7 bases between. Germline V gives CDR1 SGHAT, CDR2 FQNNGV. The CDR3 extends over 14 amino acids. This CDR3 reads CASSLGTHNQPQHF. The DNA of the CDR3 is TGTGCCAGCAGCTTAGGAACACACAATCAGCCCCAGCATTTT.

The chain has TRBV18 and TRBJ1-1, with 8 bases matching TRBD1. Germline assignment: CDR1 KGHSH and CDR2 LQKENI. V lost 5 bases and J lost 2; bases outside the gene matches: 7. CDR3 size: 15 residues. For the CDR3, the DNA is TGTGCCAGCTCAGCGACAGGGGCCGGAAACACTGAAGCTTTCTTT. Translated: CASSATGAGNTEAFF.

The chain uses TRBV10-2 and TRBJ2-1; maybe TRBD1 (6 bases). Trimming stripped 7 bases from V and 6 bases from J, with 19 bases between. The germline gives CDR1 WSHSY, CDR2 SAAADI. The CDR3 runs to 15 residues. The CDR3 DNA sequence: TGCGCCAGCACCCTGGGGACAAAAGGGAGCAATGAGCAGTTCTTC. This codes for CASTLGTKGSNEQFF.

The genes are TRBV7-2 and TRBJ1-6; TRBD1 is a possible D gene (6 bases). The CDR3 has 14 amino acids. Germline-derived CDR1 and CDR2 are SGHTA and FQGNSA. The germline V and J ends were trimmed by 4 bases and 9 bases, with 13 bases remaining between them. In DNA form, the CDR3 reads TGTGCCAGCAGCTCAACAGGGACGGGTTCACCCCTCCACTTT. It translates to CASSSTGTGSPLHF.

The J gene is TRBJ2-1, the V gene TRBV6-6, with D possibly being TRBD2 (6 bases). CDR3 size: 16 residues. The germline V and J ends were trimmed by 4 bases and 0 bases, with 13 bases remaining between them. CDR1 MNHNY and CDR2 SVGAGI come from the germline V gene (reference sequence). The CDR3 DNA is TGTGCCAGCAGTTTCGGGAGACCCAGCTCCTACAATGAGCAGTTCTTC. It yields the protein CASSFGRPSSYNEQFF.

The chain has TRBV6-1 and TRBJ2-2; 7 bases are a match to TRBD1. The V gene end was trimmed by 2 bases and the J gene end by 2 bases; junction bases not matched to a gene: 5. Germline CDR1 and CDR2: MNHNS and SASEGT. The CDR3 runs to 16 residues. The CDR3 DNA sequence: TGTGCCAGCAGTGAACCCGACAGGGCCAACACCGGGGAGCTGTTTTTT. This sequence encodes CASSEPDRANTGELFF.

The chain carries TRBV30 and TRBJ2-1, with 9 positions matching TRBD2. CDR1 GTSNPN and CDR2 SVGIG come from the germline V gene (reference sequence). This CDR3 comprises 15 residues. The J segment lost 10 bases and the V segment lost 0 bases, leaving 10 bases of the junction unmatched. CDR3 region: CAWSVLAGGPQEQFF. In DNA, the CDR3 is TGTGCCTGGAGTGTACTGGCGGGAGGGCCGCAGGAGCAGTTCTTC.

This chain connects TRBV19 to TRBJ2-1; 9 nucleotides align to TRBD1. CDR1 is LNHDA, CDR2 SQIVND, per germline (reference sequence). Trimming at V came to 7 bases and at J to 5 bases, leaving 6 bases not matched to a gene. This CDR3 region has 14 residues. DNA of the CDR3: TGTGCCAGTACCCGGACAGGGGAAAACAATGAGCAGTTCTTC. Translating it yields CASTRTGENNEQFF.

This chain links TRBV5-1 with TRBJ1-1; D unclear. Trimming stripped 1 base from V and 4 bases from J, with 14 bases between. Germline loops: CDR1 SGHRS, CDR2 YFSETQ. This CDR3 is 15 amino acids long. CDR3 bases: TGCGCCAGCAGCTTGTCTGCAGGTCGTGTCACTGAAGCTTTCTTT. Translating it yields CASSLSAGRVTEAFF.

This clone has just one count. The chain links TRBV5-1 to TRBJ2-6; D not certain. V was pared by 7 bases and J by 0 bases, with 11 bases between. The germline V gene encodes CDR1 SGHRS and CDR2 YFSETQ. The CDR3 is made up of 15 amino acids. The CDR3: CASEDVPSGANVLTF. CDR3 bases: TGCGCCAGCGAGGATGTCCCCTCTGGGGCCAACGTCCTGACTTTC.

The V and J genes are TRBV29-1 and TRBJ1-1; D unresolved. Per germline, CDR1 SQVTM and CDR2 ANQGSEA. Trimming took 7 bases from V and 0 from J, leaving 12 bases between them. This CDR3 contains 13 residues. CDR3 region: CSAVQSLNTEAFF. The CDR3 DNA follows: TGCAGCGCCGTACAGAGCTTGAACACTGAAGCTTTCTTT.

The chain uses TRBV6-1 and TRBJ2-1, with 13 bases aligning to TRBD2. This CDR3 has 20 amino acids. J lost 0 bases, V lost 2 bases, and 10 bases had no gene match. Germline V gene data show CDR1 as MNHNS and CDR2 as SASEGT. CDR3 protein: CASSETEGTSGVTSYNEQFF. In nucleotides, the CDR3 is TGTGCCAGCAGTGAAACCGAAGGGACTAGCGGGGTCACCTCCTACAATGAGCAGTTCTTC.